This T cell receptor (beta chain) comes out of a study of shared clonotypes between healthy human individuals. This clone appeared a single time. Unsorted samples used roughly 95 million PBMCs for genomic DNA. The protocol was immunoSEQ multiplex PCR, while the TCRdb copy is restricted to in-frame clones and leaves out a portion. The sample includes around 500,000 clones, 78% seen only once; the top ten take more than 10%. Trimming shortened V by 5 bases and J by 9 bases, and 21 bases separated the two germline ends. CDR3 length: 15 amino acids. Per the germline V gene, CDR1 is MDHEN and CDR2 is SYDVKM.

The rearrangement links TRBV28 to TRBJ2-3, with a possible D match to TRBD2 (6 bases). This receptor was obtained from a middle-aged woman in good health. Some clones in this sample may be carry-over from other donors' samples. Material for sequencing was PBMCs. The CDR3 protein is CASSPAGGLRLTQYF. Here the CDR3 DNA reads TGTGCCAGCAGTCCGGCCGGGGGACTGAGATTAACGCAGTATTTT.